This TCR beta chain was sequenced in a study of beta chain features in type 1 diabetes. Expressed TCRB transcripts got sequenced, as all isolated RNA was reverse transcribed. The repertoire was sequenced with immunoSEQ multiplex PCR; TCRdb's copy has only in-frame clones and lacks some. The sample yields 140,000 to 150,000 clones, roughly 50% seen once. Overall study results and limits: Junctions at VDJ sites from type 1 diabetes patients had fewer insertions and more deletions. Moderate yet significant TCRB CDR3 shortening was seen in Type 1 diabetes patients in all four CD4+ subsets.

Populations isolated by sorting all had purity greater than 95%. To note about this clone: The target antigen is unknown.

V was cut by 9 bases and J by 6 bases, with 11 bases left in between. CDR1 SNHLY and CDR2 FYNNEI come from the germline V gene. This CDR3 contains 11 residues. The sequence was collected from a man aged 18 to 30 in good health. The chain joins TRBV2 to TRBJ1-1; D uncertain. The sample taken for sequencing was Tregs from blood. The CDR3 sequence is CASIPRAEAFF. The CDR3 region has the DNA TGTGCCAGTATACCTCGCGCTGAAGCTTTCTTT.